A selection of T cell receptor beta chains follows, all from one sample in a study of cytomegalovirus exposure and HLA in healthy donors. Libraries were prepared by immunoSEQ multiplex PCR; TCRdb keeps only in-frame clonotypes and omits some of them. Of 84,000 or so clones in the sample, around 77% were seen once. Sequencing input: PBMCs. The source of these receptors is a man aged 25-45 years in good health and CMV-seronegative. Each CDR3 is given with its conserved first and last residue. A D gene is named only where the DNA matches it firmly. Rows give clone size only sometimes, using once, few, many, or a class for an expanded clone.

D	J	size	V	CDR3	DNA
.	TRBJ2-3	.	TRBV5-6	CASSLAPPSSRTDTQYF	TGTGCCAGCAGCTTGGCCCCACCTAGCAGTCGCACAGATACGCAGTATTTT
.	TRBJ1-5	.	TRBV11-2	CASSLDRGQPQHF	TGTGCCAGCAGCTTAGATAGAGGCCAGCCCCAGCATTTT
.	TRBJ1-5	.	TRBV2	CASSDPGIWPQHF	TGTGCCAGCAGTGACCCGGGGATTTGGCCCCAGCATTTT
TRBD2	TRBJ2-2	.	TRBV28	CASSWGRTSGTGELFF	TGTGCCAGCAGTTGGGGGCGGACTAGCGGCACCGGGGAGCTGTTTTTT
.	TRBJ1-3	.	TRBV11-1	CASSPEGYTIYF	TGTGCCAGCAGCCCCGAGGGCTACACCATATATTTT
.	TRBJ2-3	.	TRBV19	CASSMGHTDTQYF	TGTGCCAGTAGTATGGGCCACACAGATACGCAGTATTTT
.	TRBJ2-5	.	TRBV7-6	CASSPGTNLQETQYF	TGTGCCAGCAGCCCCGGGACAAATCTCCAAGAGACCCAGTACTTC
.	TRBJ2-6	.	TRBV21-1	CASSKGGGGSGANVLTF	TGTGCCAGCAGCAAAGGAGGGGGCGGTTCTGGGGCCAACGTCCTGACTTTC
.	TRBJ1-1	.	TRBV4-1	CASSQSGLQNTEAFF	TGCGCCAGCAGCCAGTCGGGACTGCAGAACACTGAAGCTTTCTTT
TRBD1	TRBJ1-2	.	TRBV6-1	CASSFQGDYGYTF	TGTGCCAGCAGTTTCCAGGGGGACTATGGCTACACCTTC
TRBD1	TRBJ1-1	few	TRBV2	CASSEQGAEAFF	TGTGCCAGCAGTGAACAGGGGGCTGAAGCTTTCTTT
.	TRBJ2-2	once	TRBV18	CASSPPGWDTGELFF	TGTGCCAGCTCCCCCCCGGGATGGGACACCGGGGAGCTGTTTTTT
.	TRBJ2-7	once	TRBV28	CASSLPGSGVSYEQYF	TGTGCCAGCAGTCTGCCGGGGTCGGGAGTTTCCTACGAGCAGTACTTC
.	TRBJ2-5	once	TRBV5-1	CASSYWTPRETQYF	TGCGCCAGCAGCTATTGGACTCCGCGGGAGACCCAGTACTTC
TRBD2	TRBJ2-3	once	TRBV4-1	CASSPPSGRSTDTQYF	TGCGCCAGCAGCCCCCCTAGCGGGAGAAGCACAGATACGCAGTATTTT
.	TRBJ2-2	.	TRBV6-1	CASSEGPYGNTGELFF	TGTGCCAGCAGTGAAGGCCCCTATGGGAACACCGGGGAGCTGTTTTTT
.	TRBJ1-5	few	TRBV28	CASSLSRGTQPQHF	TGTGCCAGCAGTTTATCCAGGGGTACCCAGCCCCAGCATTTT
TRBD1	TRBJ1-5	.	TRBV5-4	CASSSGTENQPQHF	TGTGCCAGCAGCTCCGGGACAGAGAATCAGCCCCAGCATTTT
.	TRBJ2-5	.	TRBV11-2	CASSQDSFQETQYF	TGTGCCAGCAGCCAGGACAGCTTCCAAGAGACCCAGTACTTC
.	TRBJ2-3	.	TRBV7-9	CASSRGQGTSPTDTQYF	TGTGCCAGCAGCCGCGGACAGGGGACTAGTCCCACAGATACGCAGTATTTT
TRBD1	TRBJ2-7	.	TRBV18	CASSSTGQPSYEQYF	TGTGCCAGCTCAAGCACGGGACAGCCCTCCTACGAGCAGTACTTC
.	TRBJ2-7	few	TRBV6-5	CASSTGTDSAEQYF	TGTGCCAGCAGTACCGGGACTGATTCCGCCGAGCAGTACTTC
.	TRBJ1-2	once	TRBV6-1	CASSETPVSGYGYTF	TGTGCCAGCAGTGAAACCCCGGTTTCGGGGTACGGCTACACCTTC
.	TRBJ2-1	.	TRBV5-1	CASSLVPGMSNEQFF	TGCGCCAGCAGCTTGGTTCCGGGTATGTCCAATGAGCAGTTCTTC
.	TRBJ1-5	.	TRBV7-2	CASSSGGPRQPQHF	TGTGCCAGCAGCTCCGGGGGACCCCGTCAGCCCCAGCATTTT
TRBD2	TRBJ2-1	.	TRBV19	CASSISLAAHNEQFF	TGTGCCAGTAGTATAAGTCTAGCGGCCCACAATGAGCAGTTCTTC
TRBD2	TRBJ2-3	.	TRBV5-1	CASSPPSGGADTQYF	TGCGCCAGCAGCCCCCCTAGCGGGGGGGCAGATACGCAGTATTTT
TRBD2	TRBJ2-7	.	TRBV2	CASSETSGSDEQYF	TGTGCCAGCAGTGAAACTAGCGGGAGTGACGAGCAGTACTTC
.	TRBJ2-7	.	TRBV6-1	CASSFGGSPYEQYF	TGTGCCAGCAGCTTCGGGGGATCCCCCTACGAGCAGTACTTC
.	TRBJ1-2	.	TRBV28	CASREGGEGSGYTF	TGTGCCAGCAGAGAGGGAGGGGAGGGTAGTGGCTACACCTTC
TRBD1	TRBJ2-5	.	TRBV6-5	CASSSGTGQETQYF	TGTGCCAGCAGTTCCGGGACAGGACAAGAGACCCAGTACTTC
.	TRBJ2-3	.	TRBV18	CASSPSRQGTDTQYF	TGTGCCAGCTCACCATCCCGACAGGGCACAGATACGCAGTATTTT
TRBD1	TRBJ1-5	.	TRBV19	CASSMGTGPALNQPQHF	TGTGCCAGTAGTATGGGGACAGGCCCCGCGCTGAATCAGCCCCAGCATTTT
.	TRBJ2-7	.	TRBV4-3	CASSQDPQAAYEQYF	TGCGCCAGCAGCCAAGATCCGCAGGCAGCCTACGAGCAGTACTTC
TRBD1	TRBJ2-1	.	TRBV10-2	CASSTGTDGGQFF	TGCGCCAGCAGCACCGGGACAGACGGCGGGCAGTTCTTC
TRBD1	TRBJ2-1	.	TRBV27	CASSTRTGGGLNEQFF	TGTGCCAGCAGTACCCGGACAGGGGGAGGTCTCAATGAGCAGTTCTTC
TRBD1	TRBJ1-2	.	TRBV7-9	CASSQIQGDGYTF	TGTGCCAGCAGCCAGATACAGGGGGATGGCTACACCTTC
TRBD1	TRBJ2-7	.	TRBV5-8	CASSPGQGKGSYEQYF	TGTGCCAGCAGCCCGGGACAGGGTAAGGGCTCCTACGAGCAGTACTTC
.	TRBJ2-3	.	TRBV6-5	CASKRTVSTDTQYF	TGTGCCAGCAAACGGACAGTAAGCACAGATACGCAGTATTTT
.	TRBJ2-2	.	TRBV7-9	CASSLAGNTGELFF	TGTGCCAGCAGCTTGGCAGGGAACACCGGGGAGCTGTTTTTT
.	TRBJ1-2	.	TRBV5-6	CASSPGDYGYTF	TGTGCCAGCAGCCCAGGGGACTATGGCTACACCTTC
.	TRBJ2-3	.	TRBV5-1	CASSLGAPEDTQYF	TGCGCCAGCAGCTTGGGGGCCCCCGAAGATACGCAGTATTTT
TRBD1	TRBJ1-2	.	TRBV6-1	CASSLGQKNGYTF	TGTGCCAGCAGCCTGGGACAGAAGAATGGCTACACCTTC
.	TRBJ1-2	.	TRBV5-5	CASSQGGARLPGYGYTF	TGTGCCAGCAGTCAGGGAGGGGCTCGCCTACCGGGCTATGGCTACACCTTC
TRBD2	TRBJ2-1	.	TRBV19	CASSSGSSYNEQFF	TGTGCCAGTAGTAGCGGGAGTTCCTACAATGAGCAGTTCTTC
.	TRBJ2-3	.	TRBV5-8	CASSLGLAGSGTDTQYF	TGTGCCAGCAGCTTGGGCCTTGCAGGGTCGGGCACAGATACGCAGTATTTT
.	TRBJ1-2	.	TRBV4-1	CASSQDTLNYGYTF	TGCGCCAGCAGCCAAGACACCCTAAACTATGGCTACACCTTC
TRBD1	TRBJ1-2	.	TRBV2	CASTRDRGANYGYTF	TGTGCCAGCACGCGGGACAGGGGTGCAAACTATGGCTACACCTTC
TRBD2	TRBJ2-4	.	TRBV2	CASGGGTSGGQNIQYF	TGTGCCAGCGGGGGGGGGACTAGCGGGGGCCAAAACATTCAGTACTTC
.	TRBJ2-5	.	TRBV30	CAWSLAGSGRETQYF	TGTGCCTGGAGTCTAGCCGGGAGCGGGCGAGAGACCCAGTACTTC
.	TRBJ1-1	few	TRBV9	CASSPRGGGTEAFF	TGTGCCAGCAGCCCCCGCGGCGGTGGGACTGAAGCTTTCTTT
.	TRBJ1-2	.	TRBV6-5	CASSSAGTYGGGYTF	TGTGCCAGCAGCTCAGCCGGGACTTATGGCGGCGGCTACACCTTC
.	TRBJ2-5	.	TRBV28	CASTYHLGGETQYF	TGTGCCAGCACTTACCACCTCGGAGGGGAGACCCAGTACTTC